This T cell receptor beta chain was recorded in a study of CD8 T cells in Susac syndrome. RNA was extracted with the RNeasy kit, and a quantity of about 0.45 to 1 ug was reverse transcribed using random hexamers. TCRdb redid the calling of the immunoSEQ multiplex PCR reads with MiXCR, one entry per CDR3 protein. This sample has tens of thousands of distinct CDR3 sequences, with approximately 93% found just once. TCR beta sequencing was performed on blood CD8+ and CD4+ T cells. The CDR3 length is 15 residues. Germline V CDR1 and CDR2: SGHAT, FQNNGV. Unmatched junction bases numbered 8, after V lost 5 bases and J lost 4 bases. Remarks on this clonotype: Antigen specificity is unknown.

The study, taken as a whole, reports: As the study acknowledged, the number of individuals who were part of its TCR sequencing and HLA analysis was relatively small.

This chain connects TRBV11-2 to TRBJ2-1; 7 bases fit TRBD2. The sequenced sample was CD8+ T cells from PBMCs. This TCR was sampled from a human donor with Susac syndrome. The CDR3 nucleotides are TGTGCCAGCAGCCCGGCGGGAGCCAAATACAATGAGCAGTTCTTC. Residues: CASSPAGAKYNEQFF.